The 2 T cell receptor beta chains in this list originate from one sample, sequenced in a study of cytomegalovirus exposure and HLA in healthy donors. PCR used 60 Vbeta primers and 13 Jbeta primers. The method was immunoSEQ multiplex PCR; TCRdb's version includes in-frame clones alone and lacks a portion of them. The table records about 130,000 clones, around three quarters of them present only once. Sequencing input: PBMCs. The receptors originated from a woman aged 60-75 years in good health and CMV-seropositive.

The chain has TRBV2 and TRBJ2-1; no firm D call. V was trimmed by 6 bases and J by 4 bases, leaving 4 bases between them. CDR1 is SNHLY and CDR2 is FYNNEI in the germline V gene. The CDR3 runs 11 residues. The DNA of the CDR3 is TGTGCCAGCAGGAGATACAATGAGCAGTTCTTC. Protein: CASRRYNEQFF.

The chain is built from TRBV7-2 and TRBJ1-1; TRBD1 agrees at 7 bases. V lost 5 bases, J lost 0 bases, and 3 bases stayed unmatched. The CDR3 is 14 residues long. CDR1 and CDR2 from the germline V gene are SGHTA and FQGNSA. The chain's CDR3 is CASSRTGVNTEAFF. The CDR3 DNA reads as TGTGCCAGCAGCCGGACAGGAGTGAACACTGAAGCTTTCTTT.